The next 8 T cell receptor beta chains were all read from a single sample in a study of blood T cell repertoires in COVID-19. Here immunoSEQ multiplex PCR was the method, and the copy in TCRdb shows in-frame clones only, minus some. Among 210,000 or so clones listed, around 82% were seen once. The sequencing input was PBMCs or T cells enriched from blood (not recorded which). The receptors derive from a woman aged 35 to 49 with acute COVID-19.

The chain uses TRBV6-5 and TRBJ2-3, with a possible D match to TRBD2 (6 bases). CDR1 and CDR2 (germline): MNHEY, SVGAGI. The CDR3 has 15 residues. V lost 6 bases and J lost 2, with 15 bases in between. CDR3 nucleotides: TGTGCCAGCAGGCCTCCTGGGACTTTCACAGATACGCAGTATTTT. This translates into CASRPPGTFTDTQYF.

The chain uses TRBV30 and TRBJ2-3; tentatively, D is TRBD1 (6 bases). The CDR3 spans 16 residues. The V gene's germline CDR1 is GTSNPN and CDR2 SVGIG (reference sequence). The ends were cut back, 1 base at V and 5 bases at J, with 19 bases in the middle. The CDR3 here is CAWSDGSPLTGDTQYF. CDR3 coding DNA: TGTGCCTGGAGTGACGGTTCGCCTCTGACAGGAGATACGCAGTATTTT. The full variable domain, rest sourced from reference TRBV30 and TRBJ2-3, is SQTIHQWPATLVQPVGSPLSLECTVEGTSNPNLYWYRQAAGRGLQLLFYSVGIGQISSEVPQNLSASRPQDRQFILSSKKLLLSDSGFYLCAWSDGSPLTGDTQYFGPGTRLTVL.

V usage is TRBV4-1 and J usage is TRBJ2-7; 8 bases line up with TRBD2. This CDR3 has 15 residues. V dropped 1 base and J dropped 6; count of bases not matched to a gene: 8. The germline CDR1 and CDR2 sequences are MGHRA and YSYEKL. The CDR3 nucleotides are TGCGCCAGCAGCCAAGCGGGGGGGGAGGGTTTCGAGCAGTACTTC. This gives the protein CASSQAGGEGFEQYF.

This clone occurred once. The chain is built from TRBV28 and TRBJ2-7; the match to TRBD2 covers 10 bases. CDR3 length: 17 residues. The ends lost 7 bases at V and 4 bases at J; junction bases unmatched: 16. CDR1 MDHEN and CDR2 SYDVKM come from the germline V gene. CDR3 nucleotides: TGTGCCAGCACCCGGGCGGTACTAGCGGGGTTCTATTACGAGCAGTACTTC. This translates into CASTRAVLAGFYYEQYF.

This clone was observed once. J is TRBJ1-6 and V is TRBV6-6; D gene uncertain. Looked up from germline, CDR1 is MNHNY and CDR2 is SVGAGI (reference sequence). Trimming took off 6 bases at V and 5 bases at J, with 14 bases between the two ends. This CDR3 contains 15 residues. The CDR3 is CASSSTGINNSPLHF. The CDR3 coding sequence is TGTGCCAGCAGCTCCACCGGGATCAATAATTCACCCCTCCACTTT.

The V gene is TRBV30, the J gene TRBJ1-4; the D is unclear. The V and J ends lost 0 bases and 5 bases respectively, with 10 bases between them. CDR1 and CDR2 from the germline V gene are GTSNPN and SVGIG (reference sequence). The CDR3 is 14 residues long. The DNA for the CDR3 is TGTGCCTGGAGTGTAGACACCCGAAATGAAAAACTGTTTTTT. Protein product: CAWSVDTRNEKLFF.

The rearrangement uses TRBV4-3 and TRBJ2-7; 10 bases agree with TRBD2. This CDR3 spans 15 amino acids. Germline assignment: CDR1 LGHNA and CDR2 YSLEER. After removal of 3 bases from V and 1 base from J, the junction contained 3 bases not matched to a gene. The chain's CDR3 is CASSQGLANSYEQYF. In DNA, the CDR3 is TGCGCCAGCAGCCAGGGACTAGCGAATTCCTACGAGCAGTACTTC.

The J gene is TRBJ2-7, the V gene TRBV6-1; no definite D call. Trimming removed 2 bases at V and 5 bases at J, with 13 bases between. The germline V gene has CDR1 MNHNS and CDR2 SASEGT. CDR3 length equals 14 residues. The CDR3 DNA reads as TGTGCCAGCAGTGAATCGGCGGCCACCCACGAGCAGTACTTC. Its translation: CASSESAATHEQYF.